This T cell receptor (beta chain) was captured in a study of T cell responses to AZD1222 COVID-19 vaccine. Study-wide points: Donors were largely white British and mainly female; clonal diversity was possibly underestimated. Unmutated variant regions are reportedly targeted by nearly half of spike-specific TCRs.

Germline CDR1 and CDR2: LGHNA and YNFKEQ. V was pared by 2 bases and J by 3 bases, with 10 bases between. There are 14 residues in the CDR3. Concerning this clone: The antigen remains undetermined.

Produced via immunoSEQ multiplex PCR; TCRdb's table is partial and in-frame only. This table holds roughly 150,000 clones, over 80% found once. This clonotype was sampled from an adult who received the AZD1222 COVID-19 vaccine. The genes are TRBV4-2 and TRBJ1-2; no clear D gene. Sequenced here: peripheral blood, sampled 28 days after the second AZD1222 dose. CDR3 coding DNA: TGTGCCAGCAGCCAATGGGGAGAGCACTATGGCTACACCTTC. Its protein is CASSQWGEHYGYTF.